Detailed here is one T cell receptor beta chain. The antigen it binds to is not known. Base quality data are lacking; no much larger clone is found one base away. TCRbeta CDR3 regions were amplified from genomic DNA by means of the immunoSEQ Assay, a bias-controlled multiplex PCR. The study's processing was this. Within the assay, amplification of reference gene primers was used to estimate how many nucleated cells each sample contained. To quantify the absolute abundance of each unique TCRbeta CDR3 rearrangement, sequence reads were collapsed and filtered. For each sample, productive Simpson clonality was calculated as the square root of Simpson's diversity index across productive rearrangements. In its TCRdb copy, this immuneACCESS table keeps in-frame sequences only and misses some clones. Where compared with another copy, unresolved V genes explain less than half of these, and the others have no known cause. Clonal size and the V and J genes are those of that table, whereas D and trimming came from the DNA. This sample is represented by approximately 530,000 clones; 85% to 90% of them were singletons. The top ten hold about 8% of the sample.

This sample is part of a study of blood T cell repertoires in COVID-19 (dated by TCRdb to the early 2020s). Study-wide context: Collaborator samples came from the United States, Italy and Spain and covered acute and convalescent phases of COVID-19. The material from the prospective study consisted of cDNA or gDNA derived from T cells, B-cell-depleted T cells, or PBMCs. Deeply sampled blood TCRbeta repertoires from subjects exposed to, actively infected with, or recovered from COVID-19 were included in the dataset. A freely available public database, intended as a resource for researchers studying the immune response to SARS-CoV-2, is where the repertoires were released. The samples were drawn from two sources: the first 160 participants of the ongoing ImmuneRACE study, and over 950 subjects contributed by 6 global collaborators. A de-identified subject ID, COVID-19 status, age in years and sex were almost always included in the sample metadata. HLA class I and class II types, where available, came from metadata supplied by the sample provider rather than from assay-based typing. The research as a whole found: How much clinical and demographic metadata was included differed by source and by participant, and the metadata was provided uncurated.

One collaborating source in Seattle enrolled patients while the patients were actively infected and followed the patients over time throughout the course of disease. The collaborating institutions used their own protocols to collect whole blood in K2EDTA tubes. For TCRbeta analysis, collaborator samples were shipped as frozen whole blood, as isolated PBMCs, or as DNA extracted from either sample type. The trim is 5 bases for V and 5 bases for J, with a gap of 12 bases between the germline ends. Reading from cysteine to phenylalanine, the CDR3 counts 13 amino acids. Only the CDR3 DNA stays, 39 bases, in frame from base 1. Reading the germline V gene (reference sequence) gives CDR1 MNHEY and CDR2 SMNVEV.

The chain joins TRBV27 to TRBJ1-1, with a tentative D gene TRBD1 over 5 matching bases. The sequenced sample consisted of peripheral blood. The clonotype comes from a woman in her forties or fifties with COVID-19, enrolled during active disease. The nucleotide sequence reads TGTGCCAGCAGTCAGGGCAGGGTAACTGAAGCTTTCTTT. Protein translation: CASSQGRVTEAFF.